Listed below are T cell receptor beta chains from one sample, sequenced in a study of blood T cells in healthy people across ages. TCRdb redid the calling of the 5' RACE reads with MiXCR, one entry per CDR3 protein. The sample records about 680,000 distinct CDR3 sequences, more than 40% being singletons. Material for sequencing was blood. The receptors originated from a woman aged 60-75 years in good health. The CDR3 runs from the conserved cysteine through the conserved F or W.

v_call	j_call	cdr3_aa
TRBV7-2	TRBJ1-2	CASSPVRGAYGYTF
TRBV28	TRBJ1-4	CASSFAGTNEKLFF
TRBV9	TRBJ2-1	CVSSVDQDLREQFF
TRBV5-1	TRBJ2-1	CASSAGGGGSYNEQFF
TRBV5-1	TRBJ2-7	CASSFFTGNYEQYF
TRBV5-1	TRBJ2-6	CASSLSTGAGANVLTF
TRBV28	TRBJ2-2	CASRGGQGRRTGELFF
TRBV24-1	-	CATSQSSGSGETQYF
TRBV7-9	-	CASSLQTSGTYNEQYF
TRBV7-9	TRBJ1-4	CASSTPGTAEKLFF
TRBV5-1	TRBJ2-1	CASSFSGLAADEQFF
TRBV20-1	TRBJ2-3	CSAGGLAGFTDTQYF
TRBV24-1	TRBJ2-3	CATSDVIAGPDTQYF
TRBV9	TRBJ1-2	CASSVNPQGGYTF
TRBV6-1	TRBJ2-1	CASDGGSGIVEQFF
TRBV29-1	TRBJ2-1	CSTEGGTGLYNEQFF
TRBV30	TRBJ1-1	CAWSRLRSEAFF
TRBV6-5	TRBJ2-2	CASSYSSRGKAGELFF
TRBV5-8	TRBJ2-5	CASSLYWGQQETQYF
TRBV2	TRBJ2-2	CASSAWDTGELFF
TRBV24-1	TRBJ2-5	CATSEKTGLQETQYF
TRBV4-2	TRBJ2-1	CASSQDNHGYSYNEQFF
TRBV29-1	TRBJ2-6	CSVVPSGANVLTF
TRBV9	-	CASSKLGTPHSYNEQYF
TRBV12-3/TRBV12-4	TRBJ1-5	CASSFDRGQEGNQPQHF
TRBV9	TRBJ2-7	CASSVGPTSSYEQYF
TRBV6-5	TRBJ1-5	CASSYSGSNQPQHF
TRBV5-1	TRBJ2-1	CASSLGLAGDYEQFF
TRBV20-1	TRBJ2-1	CSARTGNNEQFF
TRBV2	TRBJ2-4	CASSPDRKAKNIQYF
TRBV7-3	TRBJ1-2	CASSPGPQAGYTF
TRBV5-1	TRBJ2-5	CASSLSGSGAWETQYF
TRBV7-9	TRBJ2-1	CASSLTTSGRGKEQFF
TRBV28	TRBJ2-3	CASSQNPTKTDTQYF
TRBV20-1	TRBJ1-1	CSARDPRGRGTEAFF
TRBV6-6	TRBJ2-2	CASSRHRDRSTGELFF
TRBV29-1	TRBJ2-5	CSVLLRARQETQYF
TRBV29-1	TRBJ2-3	CSVERGADTQYF
TRBV7-2	TRBJ1-1	CASRPQQGAGTEAFF
TRBV5-1	TRBJ2-7	CASSLAGTSGGAYEQYF
TRBV27	TRBJ2-5	CASSKRLGGETQYF
TRBV5-1	TRBJ2-3	CATSENSADTQYF
TRBV7-2	TRBJ2-7	CASSLGQGTYEQYF
TRBV6-6	TRBJ2-4	CASSPGQTLAKNIQYF
TRBV27	TRBJ2-7	CASSSPGASTYEQYF
TRBV7-9	TRBJ2-7	CASSPPGVAGAQPNEQYF
TRBV2	TRBJ1-2	CASSEADRQGARGYTF
TRBV5-1	TRBJ2-1	CASSLESSLNEQFF
TRBV28	TRBJ2-5	CASSFVRKQYF
TRBV29-1	-	CSVYRTSGRTGNEQYF
TRBV2	TRBJ1-1	CACSEDRNTEAFF
TRBV30	TRBJ1-5	CAWSGDRDQPQHF
TRBV28	TRBJ2-3	CASSSPGQISTDTQYF
TRBV9	TRBJ2-3	CASSVVGDPSTDTQYF
TRBV7-2	TRBJ2-3	CASSLALGDGTQYF